The entry below describes one T cell receptor beta chain. Which antigen it targets is not known. Base qualities are missing; no much larger clone stands one base away. This sample is drawn from a study of cytotoxic CD8 clonotypes in ibrutinib-treated CLL (dated by TCRdb to the early 2020s). Background on the whole study: The cohort was composed of ten to eleven relapsed/refractory and around 14 treatment-naive patients; IGHV unmutated status was identified in some 17 patients. Partial responses were observed in some 24 patients and complete responses in 2; after a median follow-up of around 68 months, remission was maintained in some 14 patients and progression was observed in around twelve. Samples at response were collected after a median of about twelve months of treatment, with a range of about 6 to 40 months. Samples averaged roughly 260,000 productive templates and tens of thousands of productive rearrangements. Of the 86 participants in the trial, roughly 25 had longitudinal samples available. Cryopreserved peripheral blood mononuclear cells were collected before treatment, at response, and at either disease progression or sustained remission. All remission and progressive disease samples were collected while patients were still receiving ibrutinib. The study at large found these results: Public clonotypes were rare and either shrank or stayed stable during treatment, and the rise in clonality at ibrutinib response reflected expansion of private clonotypes. Clonality increased at ibrutinib response, stayed stable in sustained remission, and fell back toward baseline at progression. Baseline clonality exceeded that of age-matched healthy donors and correlated strongly with circulating CD8+ T-cell counts. Sustained-remission and progressing patients did not have matched sampling times, and lymph node repertoires were not examined.

The CDR3 sequence holds 15 residues, the cysteine and phenylalanine included. Here the CDR3 DNA is all that survives: 45 bases in frame from base 1. Taken from the germline V gene, the CDR1 and CDR2 loops are MNHNS and SASEGT. Trimmed from V: 4 bases; trimmed from J: 4 bases; junction bases lacking a gene match: 9. A MiSeq instrument was used for deep resolution sequencing, which targeted depths ranging from 1 in 1 million up to 1 in 200,000 T cells, with coverage averaging 10x for each clonotype. The immunoSEQ hsTCRB Kit was used to generate the TCR beta libraries. Processing in the source paper ran as follows. The data were analyzed with ImmunoSEQ Analyzer and ImmunoSEQ Data Assistant, and V, D and J gene assignments followed IMGT definitions. Clonality, which ranges from 0 to 1, was calculated by subtracting the normalized Shannon entropy of productive rearrangement frequencies from one. Only overrepresented clonotypes making up at least 0.05% of each patient's repertoire were included in the public clonotype analysis. Approximately 12 age-matched healthy donor repertoires from immuneACCESS were used as controls for clonality. TCRdb obtained this table from immuneACCESS and retained in-frame rearrangements with V and J assigned. These tables miss some clones; where compared with another copy, unresolved V genes account for less than half of the shortfall, and the remainder is unexplained. The DNA was the basis for D and trimming; V, J and clone size are from that table. The sample table shows about 68,000 clones, and under 70% are seen once. The top ten clones comprise around 5.7% of the sample.

What the time point label conveys for this sample: 12 months on ibrutinib. For TCR beta library preparation, 1.5 to 2 micrograms of genomic DNA was extracted from cryopreserved PBMCs. High-throughput TCR beta sequencing was performed on longitudinal blood samples from CLL patients receiving ibrutinib monotherapy. Patients were enrolled in a phase 2 open-label single-center ibrutinib monotherapy trial. This clonotype originated in a human donor with chronic lymphocytic leukemia. The chain is assembled from TRBV6-1 and TRBJ1-2; 7 middle bases align to TRBD1. Sequencing was performed on PBMCs, taken after 12 months of ibrutinib treatment. The CDR3 reads CASSATGRRTYGYTF. DNA sequence: TGTGCCAGCAGTGCGACAGGGAGGAGGACCTATGGCTACACCTTC.